This T cell receptor (beta chain) was identified during a study of shared clonotypes between healthy human individuals. Trimming cost V 3 bases and J 2 bases; bases outside gene matches: 9. The germline gives CDR1 LNHDA, CDR2 SQIVND (reference sequence). This CDR3 spans 16 amino acids. Study-wide results and limits: Shared across several donors were 5% to 6% of the naive CD4 clonotypes. Non-shared clonotypes were found to have lower generation probabilities than the clonotypes that were shared by all four of the sorted-subset donors.

Genomic DNA of every subset was divided equally among multiple immunoSEQ plates. TCRdb's table, derived via immunoSEQ multiplex PCR, lists solely in-frame clones and lacks some. The sample gives hundreds of thousands of clones, over 90% of which show up once; more than 20% is in the top ten. Terminally differentiated effector memory CD45RA+ cells were excluded from the naive CD8 cells, which were CD45RO-negative and positively selected for CCR7. In its sample, this clone was seen once. Antigen: not known. The source material was naive CD8+ T cells sorted from blood. The gene calls are TRBV19 and TRBJ1-1, with 7 bases matching TRBD1. The source of this sequence is a man younger than 40 in good health. CDR3 in DNA: TGTGCCAGTAGTATCGACAGGGACTCGCTCAACACTGAAGCTTTCTTT. The encoded protein is CASSIDRDSLNTEAFF.